The 13 T cell receptor beta chains reported below all come from one sample, sequenced in a study of CD8 T cells in ankylosing spondylitis. TCRdb re-called the 5' RACE reads with MiXCR, one entry per CDR3 protein. The sample contains about 42,000 distinct CDR3 sequences, 2.7% of which appear only once. The sample taken for sequencing was blood, either unsorted or a sorted T cell fraction (not recorded which). The receptor set was obtained from a male donor with ankylosing spondylitis or in good health (not recorded which).

This clonotype showed up many times. The J gene is TRBJ1-1, the V gene TRBV9; 7 nucleotides match TRBD1. CDR3 length equals 17 residues. CDR1 SGDLS and CDR2 YYNGEE come from the germline V gene. Losses at the gene ends were 4 bases for V and 0 bases for J; bases not matched to a gene: 12. The CDR3 DNA reads as TGTGCCAGCAGCTCTCGAACCGGGACAGCAATGAACACTGAAGCTTTCTTT. It specifies CASSSRTGTAMNTEAFF.

This clonotype was seen ten or more times. The chain links TRBV9 to TRBJ2-1; D is uncertain. The V gene's germline CDR1 is SGDLS and CDR2 YYNGEE. This CDR3 spans 13 amino acids. V lost 0 bases to trimming and J lost 4 bases, with 5 bases between them. The CDR3 nucleotides are TGTGCCAGCAGCGTAGACCCATACAATGAGCAGTTCTTC. Residues: CASSVDPYNEQFF.

This clonotype was observed at least ten times. The chain is built from TRBV9 and TRBJ2-2; unclear D gene. CDR3 length equals 12 residues. Germline V gene sequence: CDR1 SGDLS, CDR2 YYNGEE. The V end lost 1 base, the J end lost 7 bases, and 5 bases lay between the germline ends. CDR3 in DNA: TGTGCCAGCAGCGTAAGAGACGGGGAGCTGTTTTTT. It specifies CASSVRDGELFF.

In this sample, this clonotype is medium-sized. The CDR3 sequence is CASSVVFGGLTEAFF. DNA of the CDR3: TGTGCCAGCAGCGTAGTTTTTGGGGGGCTTACTGAAGCTTTCTTT. The V gene is TRBV9, the J gene TRBJ1-1, with D possibly TRBD1 on 6 matching bases. The germline gives CDR1 SGDLS, CDR2 YYNGEE. Trimming shortened V by 0 bases and J by 5 bases, and 14 bases separated the two germline ends. The CDR3 runs to 15 residues. The whole variable domain, remainder taken from reference TRBV9 and TRBJ1-1, is DSGVTQTPKHLITATGQRVTLRCSPRSGDLSVYWYQQSLDQGLQFLIQYYNGEERAKGNILERFSAQQFPDLHSELNLSSLELGDSALYFCASSVVFGGLTEAFFGQGTRLTVV.

This clonotype was picked up many times. V and J are TRBV9 and TRBJ2-7; 8 positions match TRBD1. CDR3 size: 15 residues. Germline CDR1 is SGDLS and CDR2 is YYNGEE. After removal of 0 bases from V and 0 bases from J, the junction contained 2 bases not matched to a gene. This CDR3 reads CASSVAGTGSYEQYF. As DNA, the CDR3 is TGTGCCAGCAGCGTAGCCGGGACAGGCTCCTACGAGCAGTACTTC.

This clonotype was counted many times. This chain links TRBV9 with TRBJ1-1, with TRBD1 matching 8 bases. The germline gives CDR1 SGDLS, CDR2 YYNGEE. This CDR3 region has 15 residues. V shed 4 bases, J shed 1 base, and the junction held 6 bases outside the gene matches. The CDR3 here is CASSFGTGSNTEAFF. The CDR3 DNA reads TGTGCCAGCAGCTTCGGGACAGGATCGAACACTGAAGCTTTCTTT.

This clonotype occurred many times. The chain couples TRBV9 to TRBJ2-2, with 13 bases matching TRBD2. Trimming cost V 3 bases and J 5 bases; bases outside gene matches: 7. Germline CDR1 reads SGDLS; CDR2 reads YYNGEE. The length of the CDR3 is 17 residues. CDR3 protein: CASSAGGLAGMTGELFF. CDR3 sequence (DNA): TGTGCCAGCAGCGCTGGGGGACTAGCGGGAATGACCGGGGAGCTGTTTTTT.

This clonotype was seen once. This chain joins TRBV9 and TRBJ2-3; 10 nucleotides agree with TRBD1. The germline gives CDR1 SGDLS, CDR2 YYNGEE. V shed 5 bases, J shed 4 bases, and the junction held 7 bases outside the gene matches. CDR3 length: 15 amino acids. The CDR3 DNA sequence: TGTGCCAGCAGTGGACAGGGGGTCGGGTCAGATACGCAGTATTTT. This sequence encodes CASSGQGVGSDTQYF.

In its sample, this clonotype was seen many times. The V and J genes are TRBV9 and TRBJ2-1; D unresolved. This CDR3 comprises 16 residues. In germline, CDR1 is SGDLS, CDR2 YYNGEE. V was trimmed by 0 bases and J by 4 bases, leaving 14 bases between them. In DNA, the CDR3 is TGTGCCAGCAGCGTAGGGGCCTCACGGGTATACAATGAGCAGTTCTTC. Protein: CASSVGASRVYNEQFF.

This clonotype appeared many times. This chain joins TRBV9 and TRBJ2-2, with D perhaps matching TRBD1 or TRBD2 (6 bases each). The CDR3 has 15 residues. Deletions cut 4 bases from V and 1 base from J, with 11 bases between. Per the germline V gene, CDR1 is SGDLS and CDR2 is YYNGEE. The CDR3 DNA reads TGTGCCAGCAGCCTAGGGGGGCAGAACACCGGGGAGCTGTTTTTT. Protein: CASSLGGQNTGELFF.

This clonotype appeared many times. The CDR3 region is CASSVEGTGETQYF. The CDR3 nucleotides are TGTGCCAGCAGCGTAGAAGGGACGGGAGAGACCCAGTACTTC. V and J are TRBV9 and TRBJ2-5, with D perhaps TRBD1 or TRBD2 (5 bases each). The CDR3 extends over 14 amino acids. Per the germline V gene, CDR1 is SGDLS and CDR2 is YYNGEE. Trimming left V 0 bases short and J 4 bases short, with 10 bases between.

This clonotype was counted many times. This rearrangement joins TRBV9 to TRBJ2-3; TRBD2 matches at 16 bases. This CDR3 has 17 residues. With 3 bases clipped from V and 1 base from J, the junction kept 2 bases outside the gene matches. Germline V lookup: CDR1 SGDLS, CDR2 YYNGEE. CDR3 loop: CASSEGLAGGGTDTQYF. CDR3 coding DNA: TGTGCCAGCAGCGAGGGACTAGCGGGGGGGGGCACAGATACGCAGTATTTT.

This clonotype was recorded at least ten times. The chain couples TRBV9 to TRBJ2-2; D gene uncertain. V gave up 0 bases and J gave up 4 bases, with 10 bases separating them. Looked up from germline, CDR1 is SGDLS and CDR2 is YYNGEE. The CDR3 spans 15 residues. CDR3 protein: CASSVVSVPTGELFF. For the CDR3, the DNA is TGTGCCAGCAGCGTAGTTTCAGTCCCCACCGGGGAGCTGTTTTTT. Full variable domain (outside the CDR3, taken from reference TRBV9 and TRBJ2-2): DSGVTQTPKHLITATGQRVTLRCSPRSGDLSVYWYQQSLDQGLQFLIQYYNGEERAKGNILERFSAQQFPDLHSELNLSSLELGDSALYFCASSVVSVPTGELFFGEGSRLTVL.